These 23 T cell receptor beta chains were all obtained from the same sample, sequenced in a study of T cell responses to AZD1222 COVID-19 vaccine. Method: immunoSEQ multiplex PCR; TCRdb's copy keeps in-frame clones and lacks some. The repertoire holds about 130,000 clones, with roughly 89% as singletons. The source was peripheral blood, collected 28 days after the second AZD1222 dose. The origin of the receptors is an adult who received the AZD1222 COVID-19 vaccine.

The chain couples TRBV7-6 to TRBJ2-1; 10 nucleotides line up with TRBD2. The trim removed 0 bases at V and 4 bases at J, leaving 0 bases unmatched. The germline gives CDR1 SGHVS, CDR2 FNYEAQ. This CDR3 region has 15 residues. The CDR3 reads CASSLASGRYNEQFF. In DNA, the CDR3 is TGTGCCAGCAGCTTAGCTAGCGGGAGGTACAATGAGCAGTTCTTC.

The chain has TRBV2 and TRBJ1-1; 8 positions agree with TRBD1. The CDR3 consists of 14 residues. The V and J ends lost 8 bases and 4 bases, in that order; junction bases with no gene match: 9. In germline, CDR1 is SNHLY, CDR2 FYNNEI. The CDR3 nucleotides read TGTGCCAGCGTTATGAGACAGGGGCCCACTGAAGCTTTCTTT. It specifies CASVMRQGPTEAFF.

This chain links TRBV18 with TRBJ2-1; 15 bases line up with TRBD2. The germline CDR1 and CDR2 sequences are KGHSH and LQKENI. This CDR3 has 19 amino acids. Germline trimming cut 0 bases from V and 1 base from J; bases unmatched to any gene: 4. The CDR3 loop is CASSPPGTSGGLSYNEQFF. The CDR3 DNA reads TGTGCCAGCTCACCACCCGGGACTAGCGGGGGGCTTTCCTACAATGAGCAGTTCTTC.

V and J are TRBV5-1 and TRBJ1-4, with 8 nucleotides matching TRBD1. The junction had 10 bases not matched to a gene; V was cut back by 2 bases and J by 7 bases. The germline gives CDR1 SGHRS, CDR2 YFSETQ. This CDR3 region has 16 residues. In DNA, the CDR3 is TGCGCCAGCAGCTTTACAGGGGGTGATATTCCTGAAAAACTGTTTTTT. Its translation: CASSFTGGDIPEKLFF.

V usage is TRBV9 and J usage is TRBJ1-2; D remains unclear. Germline V gene sequence: CDR1 SGDLS, CDR2 YYNGEE. With 0 bases removed from V and 3 bases from J, the gap between germline ends came to 12 bases. The CDR3 loop spans 15 amino acids. The CDR3 here is CASSVDLLADYGYTF. The CDR3 DNA reads TGTGCCAGCAGCGTAGACCTTTTGGCGGACTATGGCTACACCTTC.

The chain is built from TRBV7-2 and TRBJ1-1; TRBD1 aligns across 7 bases. J was trimmed by 11 bases and V by 4 bases; bases with no gene match: 13. The CDR3 spans 14 residues. Germline CDR1 SGHTA, CDR2 FQGNSA. The chain's CDR3 is CASSSTGPQGMAFF. In DNA form, the CDR3 reads TGTGCCAGCAGCTCGACAGGGCCCCAGGGCATGGCTTTCTTT.

V and J are TRBV20-1 and TRBJ1-2, with D hard to call. Germline CDR1 DFQATT, CDR2 SNEGSKA (reference sequence). V lost 3 bases, J lost 1 base, and 9 bases lay in between. The CDR3 consists of 13 residues. The CDR3 sequence is CSASGSYNYGYTF. DNA for the CDR3: TGCAGTGCTAGTGGGAGCTATAACTATGGCTACACCTTC.

The V call is TRBV6-4, the J call TRBJ1-1, with D unclear. V gave up 4 bases and J gave up 4 bases, with 10 bases separating them. The germline V gene encodes CDR1 MRHNA and CDR2 SNTAGT. The CDR3 runs 13 residues. The CDR3 DNA follows: TGTGCCAGCAGTGTGTCCGTGGGCACTGAAGCTTTCTTT. Translation: CASSVSVGTEAFF.

This sequence joins TRBV18 and TRBJ1-2, with D possibly matching TRBD1 (5 bases). Trimming removed 5 bases at V and 3 bases at J, with 25 bases between. This CDR3 contains 18 residues. In germline, CDR1 is KGHSH, CDR2 LQKENI. CDR3 in DNA: TGTGCCAGCTCAATCGAAGCCTTCGCCGGGACGGCTGACTATGGCTACACCTTC. Its protein product is CASSIEAFAGTADYGYTF.

The rearrangement joins TRBV28 to TRBJ1-1; the D gene is possibly TRBD1 (5 bases). Trimming removed 7 bases from V and 0 bases from J, with 9 bases in between. Per germline, CDR1 MDHEN and CDR2 SYDVKM. The CDR3 has 13 residues. This CDR3 is CASISGLNTEAFF. CDR3 sequence (DNA): TGTGCCAGCATCTCAGGGTTGAACACTGAAGCTTTCTTT.

The chain has TRBV19 and TRBJ1-1, with 9 bases fitting TRBD1. CDR3 length equals 16 residues. CDR1 and CDR2 (germline): LNHDA, SQIVND (reference sequence). Losses at the gene ends were 6 bases for V and 6 bases for J; bases not matched to a gene: 14. CDR3 loop: CASRENSGTGPSEAFF. The CDR3 DNA is TGTGCCAGTAGGGAGAACTCCGGGACAGGGCCATCTGAAGCTTTCTTT.

The J gene is TRBJ1-6, the V gene TRBV7-9; maybe TRBD1 (6 bases). Trimming cost V 5 bases and J 4 bases, with 12 bases left between them. Per the germline V gene, CDR1 is SEHNR and CDR2 is FQNEAQ (reference sequence). The CDR3 sequence is 15 residues long. The DNA of the CDR3 is TGTGCCAGCAGCCAAGGACAGATTTATAATTCACCCCTCCACTTT. It yields the protein CASSQGQIYNSPLHF. Together with reference TRBV7-9 and TRBJ1-6, the CDR3 gives the full variable domain: DTGVSQNPRHKITKRGQNVTFRCDPISEHNRLYWYRQTLGQGPEFLTYFQNEAQLEKSRLLSDRFSAERPKGSFSTLEIQRTEQGDSAMYLCASSQGQIYNSPLHFGNGTRLTVT.

This clone was detected once. The V and J genes are TRBV29-1 and TRBJ2-7; weak D call: TRBD2 (5 bases). Germline CDR1 SQVTM, CDR2 ANQGSEA. This CDR3 is built from 13 residues. Trimming took off 6 bases at V and 1 base at J, with 13 bases between the two ends. The CDR3 coding sequence is TGCAGCGTGAGGGAGACTGGATCCTACGAGCAGTACTTC. It yields the protein CSVRETGSYEQYF.

The chain joins TRBV2 to TRBJ2-5, with 7 bases fitting TRBD1. The CDR3 loop spans 13 amino acids. The germline V gene has CDR1 SNHLY and CDR2 FYNNEI. Trimming removed 11 bases from V and 9 bases from J; junction bases left unmatched: 15. The CDR3 is CADRLTGKGSQYF. The CDR3 DNA is TGTGCCGACCGTTTGACAGGGAAGGGGTCCCAGTACTTC.

V usage is TRBV28 and J usage is TRBJ2-2, with 10 bases aligning to TRBD2. CDR1 is MDHEN and CDR2 is SYDVKM in the germline V gene. The ends lost 6 bases at V and 3 bases at J; junction bases unmatched: 7. This CDR3 is built from 16 residues. The CDR3 DNA is TGTGCCAGCAGCCCCTCGGGACTAGCGCACACCGGGGAGCTGTTTTTT. As protein: CASSPSGLAHTGELFF.

The chain is built from TRBV7-3 and TRBJ2-1, with 14 bases fitting TRBD2. J gave up 8 bases and V 6 bases, and 6 bases lay outside the gene matches. CDR1 and CDR2 from the germline V gene are SGHTA and FQGTGA. The CDR3 runs to 15 residues. This CDR3 reads CASSPGTSGGDEQFF. The CDR3 nucleotides read TGTGCCAGCAGTCCCGGGACTAGCGGGGGCGATGAGCAGTTCTTC.

The chain employs TRBV2 and TRBJ1-1; D is possibly TRBD1 (5 bases). This CDR3 spans 13 amino acids. The V end was cut by 1 base, the J end by 7 bases, with 10 bases between. Per the germline V gene, CDR1 is SNHLY and CDR2 is FYNNEI. CDR3 sequence: CASSEGGTDEAFF. The CDR3, as DNA: TGTGCCAGCAGTGAAGGGGGGACGGATGAAGCTTTCTTT.

This sequence joins TRBV18 and TRBJ2-5, with a weak D call TRBD2 (6 bases). CDR3 length: 15 amino acids. V gave up 3 bases and J gave up 5 bases, with 16 bases separating them. CDR1 is KGHSH, CDR2 LQKENI, per germline. The CDR3 protein is CASSPNPNRGETQYF. The CDR3 nucleotides read TGTGCCAGCTCACCGAACCCGAATCGGGGGGAGACCCAGTACTTC.

This chain joins TRBV7-6 and TRBJ2-1; 14 bases align to TRBD2. The CDR3 consists of 18 residues. CDR1 SGHVS and CDR2 FNYEAQ come from the germline V gene. J gave up 7 bases and V 0 bases, and 8 bases lay outside the gene matches. The CDR3 DNA reads TGTGCCAGCAGCTTAGCGGGACGGGGACTAGCGGGGGTAAATGAGCAGTTCTTC. Its protein product is CASSLAGRGLAGVNEQFF. Based on the CDR3 plus reference TRBV7-6 and TRBJ2-1, the full variable domain is GAGVSQSPRYKVTKRGQDVALRCDPISGHVSLYWYRQALGQGPEFLTYFNYEAQQDKSGLPNDRFSAERPEGSISTLTIQRTEQRDSAMYRCASSLAGRGLAGVNEQFFGPGTRLTVL.

The chain joins TRBV7-3 to TRBJ1-1; D ambiguous. Trimming left V 3 bases short and J 0 bases short, with 5 bases between. The CDR3 runs 13 residues. Germline V gene sequence: CDR1 SGHTA, CDR2 FQGTGA. The CDR3, as DNA: TGTGCCAGCAGCTTGCAAATGAACACTGAAGCTTTCTTT. This encodes CASSLQMNTEAFF.

CDR3 protein: CASSPFGGSGNSPLHF. Here the CDR3 DNA reads TGTGCCAGCTCACCATTCGGGGGCTCGGGTAATTCACCCCTCCACTTT. The chain links TRBV18 to TRBJ1-6, with a tentative D call TRBD1 (6 bases). The CDR3 spans 16 residues. Germline V gene sequence: CDR1 KGHSH, CDR2 LQKENI. V lost 2 bases and J 6 bases, leaving 14 bases between the germline ends.

The chain links TRBV6-2 or TRBV6-3 to TRBJ1-5, with D maybe TRBD1 (5 bases). This CDR3 has 12 amino acids. Germline V gene sequence: CDR1 MNHEY, CDR2 SVGEGT. Trimming removed 1 base from V and 9 bases from J, with 7 bases in between. Here the CDR3 DNA reads TGTGCCAGCAGTTACTATAGGGGGCCCCAGCATTTT. Its translation: CASSYYRGPQHF.

The chain carries TRBV15 and TRBJ1-5; the D gene is possibly TRBD1 (6 bases). V was pared by 2 bases and J by 4 bases, with 9 bases between. The CDR3 is made up of 14 amino acids. Germline CDR1 LNHNV, CDR2 YYDKDF (reference sequence). In DNA, the CDR3 is TGTGCCACCAGCAGAAATCAGGGGAATCAGCCCCAGCATTTT. It specifies CATSRNQGNQPQHF.